This T cell receptor (beta chain) was captured by sequencing in a study of blood T cell repertoires in COVID-19. Across the whole study: Donors in the United States, Italy and Spain gave samples during acute or convalescent COVID-19. The analysed material was cDNA or gDNA that came from T cells, B-cell-depleted T cells, or PBMCs.

Sequencing was performed with immunoSEQ multiplex PCR; in TCRdb, only in-frame clones are kept and a portion is missing. The sample lists roughly 360,000 clones, 80% to 85% occurring once. Trimming pared 4 bases from V and 10 bases from J, leaving 16 bases between. Germline V gene lookup returns CDR1 SGHVS and CDR2 FQNEAQ. The CDR3 covers 13 residues. This clone is a singleton in its sample. Participants were placed into cohorts based on the clinical history they reported. The chain combines TRBV7-8 with TRBJ1-1, with D uncertain. The material sequenced was PBMCs or T cells enriched from blood (not recorded which). The TCR comes from a woman in her 50s who had recovered from COVID-19. CDR3: CASSSLGVVGAFF. CDR3 in DNA: TGTGCCAGCAGCTCCCTGGGAGTGGTTGGAGCTTTCTTT. The variable domain in full, completed from reference TRBV7-8 and TRBJ1-1, reads GAGVSQSPRYKVAKRGQDVALRCDPISGHVSLFWYQQALGQGPEFLTYFQNEAQLDKSGLPSDRFFAERPEGSVSTLKIQRTQQEDSAVYLCASSSLGVVGAFFGQGTRLTVV.